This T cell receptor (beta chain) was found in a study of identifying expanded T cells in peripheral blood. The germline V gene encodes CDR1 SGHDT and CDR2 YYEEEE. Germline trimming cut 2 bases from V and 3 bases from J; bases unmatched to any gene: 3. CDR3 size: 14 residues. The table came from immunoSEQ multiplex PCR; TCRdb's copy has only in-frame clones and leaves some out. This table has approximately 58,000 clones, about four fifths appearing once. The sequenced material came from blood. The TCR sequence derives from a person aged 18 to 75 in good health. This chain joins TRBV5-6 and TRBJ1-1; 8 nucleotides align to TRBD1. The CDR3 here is CASSFRDRYTEAFF. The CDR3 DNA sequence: TGTGCCAGCAGCTTTAGGGACAGGTACACTGAAGCTTTCTTT.